Below are 32 T cell receptor beta chains sequenced from a single sample in a study of blood T cell repertoires in COVID-19. TCRdb keeps only in-frame clones here, not all; method: immunoSEQ multiplex PCR. The table has 80,000 to 100,000 clones, about 80% seen once. Sequencing was performed on peripheral blood. The source is a woman in her 70s with acute or convalescent COVID-19.

This clone is a singleton in its sample. This sequence joins TRBV28 and TRBJ2-3, with 7 positions matching TRBD2. Trimming took 3 bases from V and 9 from J; bases not matched to a gene: 15. This CDR3 contains 16 residues. CDR1 is MDHEN and CDR2 is SYDVKM in the germline V gene. DNA for the CDR3: TGTGCCAGCAGTTTGGGGGGGGAACTAGCGAGAAACACGCAGTATTTT. This codes for CASSLGGELARNTQYF.

The chain carries TRBV5-4 and TRBJ2-3; D is perhaps TRBD2 (7 bases). The V gene's germline CDR1 is SGHNT and CDR2 YYREEE (reference sequence). V lost 1 base, J lost 5 bases, and 11 bases lay in between. The CDR3 sequence is 14 residues long. The CDR3 DNA follows: TGTGCCAGCAGCTTGACGGGGGGCAAAGATACGCAGTATTTT. As protein: CASSLTGGKDTQYF.

In nucleotides, the CDR3 is TGTGCCAGTGGGAGGGGTGATATTCAGTACTTC. Translation: CASGRGDIQYF. This sequence joins TRBV6-6 and TRBJ2-4; 7 bases align to TRBD2. The ends lost 9 bases at V and 10 bases at J; junction bases unmatched: 6. The germline V gene encodes CDR1 MNHNY and CDR2 SVGAGI (reference sequence). The CDR3 is 11 amino acids.

This sequence joins TRBV9 and TRBJ1-3; D ambiguous. The CDR3 consists of 15 residues. Trimming took 4 bases from V and 4 from J, leaving 15 bases between them. CDR1 is SGDLS, CDR2 YYNGEE, per germline. CDR3 loop: CASSPRAALGNTIYF. CDR3 bases: TGTGCCAGCAGCCCGAGGGCAGCCTTAGGAAACACCATATATTTT.

This rearrangement joins TRBV6-5 to TRBJ2-7, with D possibly matching TRBD1 (5 bases). CDR1 is MNHEY and CDR2 is SVGAGI in the germline V gene. This CDR3 is built from 14 residues. V was pared by 6 bases and J by 2 bases, with 14 bases between. CDR3 in amino acids: CASRQGEGPYEQYF. CDR3 coding DNA: TGTGCCAGCAGGCAGGGTGAAGGACCCTACGAGCAGTACTTC.

The rearrangement uses TRBV11-2 and TRBJ2-7, with no clear D. This CDR3 has 13 amino acids. Trimming took 1 base from V and 5 from J, leaving 9 bases between them. The germline V gene has CDR1 SGHAT and CDR2 FQNNGV. CDR3 sequence: CASSLVVANEQYF. Here the CDR3 DNA reads TGTGCCAGCAGCTTAGTCGTAGCCAACGAGCAGTACTTC.

This chain joins TRBV30 and TRBJ2-2; perhaps TRBD1 as D (5 bases). V was clipped by 0 bases and J by 7 bases, with 15 bases between them. Germline-derived CDR1 and CDR2 are GTSNPN and SVGIG (reference sequence). The CDR3 consists of 15 residues. The CDR3 spells CAWSVLQVASGELFF. The DNA of the CDR3 is TGTGCCTGGAGTGTCCTACAGGTTGCAAGCGGGGAGCTGTTTTTT.

CDR3 amino acids: CASSGTGIGTEAFF. The CDR3 nucleotides read TGTGCCAGCAGCGGGACAGGGATAGGCACTGAAGCTTTCTTT. The V call is TRBV9, the J call TRBJ1-1, with TRBD1 identical over 8 bases. Looked up from germline, CDR1 is SGDLS and CDR2 is YYNGEE. Germline trimming cut 3 bases from V and 4 bases from J; bases unmatched to any gene: 5. The CDR3 is 14 residues long.

The rearrangement uses TRBV2 and TRBJ2-3; tentatively, D is TRBD2 (6 bases). Germline V gene data show CDR1 as SNHLY and CDR2 as FYNNEI. The CDR3 is made up of 15 amino acids. Trimming stripped 0 bases from V and 3 bases from J, with 10 bases between. CDR3 nucleotide sequence: TGTGCCAGCAGTGAAGCCGGGGGAGGAACAGATACGCAGTATTTT. This codes for CASSEAGGGTDTQYF.

The V and J genes are TRBV3-1 (or the pseudogene TRBV3-2) and TRBJ2-5; tentatively, D is TRBD2 (6 bases). Germline CDR1 is LGHDT and CDR2 is YNNKEL (reference sequence). The length of the CDR3 is 15 residues. The V and J ends lost 0 bases and 6 bases respectively, with 14 bases between them. The CDR3 region has the DNA TGTGCCAGCAGCCAAGATCCGCTAGCGATACAGACCCAGTACTTC. It specifies CASSQDPLAIQTQYF.

CDR3 nucleotide sequence: TGTGCTAGTGTTATACTAGCGGGTAACAATGAGCAGTTCTTC. Protein: CASVILAGNNEQFF. This chain joins TRBV12-5 and TRBJ2-1; 9 bases align to TRBD2. The V segment lost 7 bases and the J segment 5 bases; nucleotides outside the gene matches: 6. CDR1 and CDR2 from the germline V gene are LGHNT and FRNRAP. This CDR3 has 14 residues.

Notes on this clone: The identical CDR3 is also encoded by other nucleotide sequences in the sample. The chain recombines TRBV28 with TRBJ1-4; TRBD1 matches 9 bases. V dropped 5 bases and J dropped 8; count of bases not matched to a gene: 6. The CDR3 consists of 14 residues. Germline V lookup: CDR1 MDHEN, CDR2 SYDVKM. CDR3 DNA sequence: TGTGCCAGCAGTCTACAGGGGGCGCGGGAAAAACTGTTTTTT. This codes for CASSLQGAREKLFF.

This clone appeared once. V is TRBV5-1 and J is TRBJ2-7; a possible D gene is TRBD1 (6 bases). Trimming pared 0 bases from V and 2 bases from J, leaving 9 bases between. This CDR3 is 14 amino acids long. The germline gives CDR1 SGHRS, CDR2 YFSETQ. DNA for the CDR3: TGCGCCAGCAGCTTGGAGGGGGAGACCTACGAGCAGTACTTC. It encodes CASSLEGETYEQYF.

A single count supports this clone. The V call is TRBV6-5, the J call TRBJ2-7; possible D gene TRBD1, 6 bases. This CDR3 has 13 residues. The germline V gene encodes CDR1 MNHEY and CDR2 SVGAGI. V shed 4 bases and J shed 3 bases, with 10 bases lying between them. The CDR3 region is CASSLTGYYEQYF. CDR3 DNA sequence: TGTGCCAGCAGTTTGACAGGTTACTACGAGCAGTACTTC.

Only one count was recorded for this clone. V gene TRBV2 combines with J gene TRBJ1-6; 7 nucleotides agree with TRBD1. This CDR3 has 15 residues. V dropped 2 bases and J dropped 7; count of bases not matched to a gene: 5. Germline CDR1 and CDR2: SNHLY and FYNNEI. The chain's CDR3 is CASSERGQLNSPLHF. CDR3 in DNA: TGTGCCAGCAGTGAAAGGGGACAGCTAAATTCACCCCTCCACTTT.

The J gene is TRBJ1-2, the V gene TRBV27, with a weak D call TRBD1 (6 bases). Germline V CDR1 and CDR2: MNHEY, SMNVEV (reference sequence). This CDR3 has 16 amino acids. V was clipped by 2 bases and J by 3 bases, with 16 bases between them. CDR3 in DNA: TGTGCCAGCAGTTTAAAGGGGGGAGGGACATACTATGGCTACACCTTC. Residues: CASSLKGGGTYYGYTF.

The rearrangement joins TRBV5-4 to TRBJ1-4; maybe TRBD1 (5 bases). The CDR3 runs 13 residues. Per germline, CDR1 SGHNT and CDR2 YYREEE (reference sequence). Between the trimmed V and J ends, which lost 1 base and 10 bases, there was a span of 11 bases. The CDR3 loop is CASSLQQGGKLFF. CDR3 DNA sequence: TGTGCCAGCAGCTTGCAGCAGGGAGGAAAACTGTTTTTT.

The CDR3: CAISEPTGGSGNTIYF. CDR3 DNA sequence: TGTGCCATCAGTGAGCCTACAGGGGGCTCTGGAAACACCATATATTTT. This chain uses TRBV10-3 with TRBJ1-3, with 8 bases matching TRBD1. Unmatched junction bases numbered 3, after V lost 2 bases and J lost 0 bases. CDR1 and CDR2 (germline): ENHRY, SYGVKD. The CDR3 covers 16 residues.

The chain couples TRBV6-7 to TRBJ2-3, with a possible D match to TRBD2 (6 bases). TRBV6-7 falls under the ORF class, with uncertain function. The CDR3 is made up of 11 amino acids. V was pared by 10 bases and J by 8 bases, with 13 bases between. CDR3 protein: CAKPSAGTQYF. CDR3 DNA: TGTGCCAAACCTAGCGCAGGTACGCAGTATTTT.

The V and J genes are TRBV5-1 and TRBJ1-6, with no clear D. The V gene's germline CDR1 is SGHRS and CDR2 YFSETQ. V gave up 0 bases and J gave up 7 bases, with 11 bases separating them. CDR3 size: 15 residues. CDR3 sequence: CASSLESTPNSPLHF. DNA for the CDR3: TGCGCCAGCAGCTTGGAAAGTACACCGAATTCACCCCTCCACTTT.

This rearrangement joins TRBV2 to TRBJ1-3, with 9 bases identical to TRBD1. The ends lost 6 bases at V and 3 bases at J; junction bases unmatched: 6. This CDR3 is built from 15 residues. Germline values: CDR1 SNHLY, CDR2 FYNNEI. DNA of the CDR3: TGTGCCAGCAGACCACAGGGGGCGCTTGGAAACACCATATATTTT. Amino acid sequence: CASRPQGALGNTIYF. The variable domain in full, completed from reference TRBV2 and TRBJ1-3, reads EPEVTQTPSHQVTQMGQEVILRCVPISNHLYFYWYRQILGQKVEFLVSFYNNEISEKSEIFDDQFSVERPDGSNFTLKIRSTKLEDSAMYFCASRPQGALGNTIYFGEGSWLTVV.

The gene calls are TRBV5-1 and TRBJ2-5, with TRBD1 as a possible D gene (6 bases). The V gene lost 3 bases and the J gene lost 0 bases, with 9 bases spanning the gap. The germline V gene encodes CDR1 SGHRS and CDR2 YFSETQ. CDR3 length: 14 residues. The CDR3 DNA sequence: TGCGCCAGCAGCTCGACAGGTGACCAAGAGACCCAGTACTTC. Residues: CASSSTGDQETQYF.

The table lists this clone with a few counts. The chain has TRBV6-5 and TRBJ2-7; 11 bases agree with TRBD2. The CDR3 is 15 amino acids. Per the germline V gene, CDR1 is MNHEY and CDR2 is SVGAGI. V lost 7 bases to trimming and J lost 2 bases; unmatched junction nucleotides: 7. This CDR3 is CASIVTSGTAYEQYF. The CDR3 DNA reads as TGTGCCAGCATCGTGACTAGCGGGACCGCCTACGAGCAGTACTTC.

This clone was detected ten times or more. The V call is TRBV10-3, the J call TRBJ1-2; 9 nucleotides align to TRBD1. The CDR3 runs 15 residues. In germline, CDR1 is ENHRY, CDR2 SYGVKD. V shed 4 bases and J 5 bases; nucleotides not matched to a gene: 8. CDR3: CAISAPGQGPYGYTF. In DNA, the CDR3 is TGTGCCATCAGTGCCCCGGGACAGGGACCTTATGGCTACACCTTC.

The V call is TRBV27, the J call TRBJ1-5, with D hard to call. The CDR3 is 14 residues long. Germline CDR1 and CDR2: MNHEY and SMNVEV (reference sequence). Between the trimmed V and J ends, which lost 3 bases and 6 bases, there was a span of 12 bases. This CDR3 is CASSFGGTGQPQHF. The CDR3 DNA sequence: TGTGCCAGCAGTTTTGGAGGTACGGGTCAGCCCCAGCATTTT.

V gene TRBV2 combines with J gene TRBJ1-5; D call uncertain. V was trimmed by 6 bases and J by 3 bases, leaving 15 bases between them. The length of the CDR3 is 15 residues. Per germline, CDR1 SNHLY and CDR2 FYNNEI. The CDR3 loop is CASSERSVDNQPQHF. CDR3 coding DNA: TGTGCCAGCAGCGAAAGGAGTGTGGACAATCAGCCCCAGCATTTT.

V usage is TRBV5-4 and J usage is TRBJ2-3, with 13 bases that match TRBD2. CDR3 length: 17 residues. J was trimmed by 2 bases and V by 0 bases; bases with no gene match: 3. Per the germline V gene, CDR1 is SGHNT and CDR2 is YYREEE (reference sequence). The CDR3 DNA follows: TGTGCCAGCAGCTTGGGACTAGCGGGGGGACCCACAGATACGCAGTATTTT. It encodes CASSLGLAGGPTDTQYF.

The gene calls are TRBV19 and TRBJ1-1, with D perhaps TRBD1 (5 bases). Germline loops: CDR1 LNHDA, CDR2 SQIVND (reference sequence). This CDR3 has 12 amino acids. V dropped 10 bases and J dropped 0 bases, with 9 bases sitting between them. As DNA, the CDR3 is TGTGCCACCGCGACAGTGAACACTGAAGCTTTCTTT. It specifies CATATVNTEAFF.

V gene TRBV18 combines with J gene TRBJ2-3; 10 bases line up with TRBD1. Germline lookup yields CDR1 KGHSH and CDR2 LQKENI. The length of the CDR3 is 16 residues. J gave up 1 base and V 2 bases, and 3 bases lay outside the gene matches. CDR3 sequence (DNA): TGTGCCAGCTCACCAACCGGGACAGGGGGCACAGATACGCAGTATTTT. Encoded protein: CASSPTGTGGTDTQYF. The whole variable domain, filled in from reference TRBV18 and TRBJ2-3, reads NAGVMQNPRHLVRRRGQEARLRCSPMKGHSHVYWYRQLPEEGLKFMVYLQKENIIDESGMPKERFSAEFPKEGPSILRIQQVVRGDSAAYFCASSPTGTGGTDTQYFGPGTRLTVL.

In this sample, this clone turned up once. The V and J genes are TRBV21-1 and TRBJ2-7; TRBD2, as called in the table, went unchecked against the DNA. TRBV21-1 is described as a pseudogene. CDR3 length: 13 residues. CDR3 in DNA: TGTGCCAGCAAAAGACTAGGGGTGGGGGAGCAGTACTTC. It specifies CASKRLGVGEQYF.

This clone has just a few counts. This chain uses TRBV7-2 with TRBJ2-7; 15 bases are a match to TRBD2. Germline CDR1 is SGHTA and CDR2 is FQGNSA. The CDR3 has 17 amino acids. Unmatched junction bases numbered 6, after V lost 5 bases and J lost 1 base. CDR3 sequence: CASSPGLAGGRSYEQYF. CDR3 in DNA: TGTGCCAGCAGCCCGGGACTAGCGGGGGGCAGGTCCTACGAGCAGTACTTC. The full variable domain, in which reference TRBV7-2 and TRBJ2-7 provide the parts outside the CDR3, is GAGVSQSPSNKVTEKGKDVELRCDPISGHTALYWYRQSLGQGLEFLIYFQGNSAPDKSGLPSDRFSAERTGGSVSTLTIQRTQQEDSAVYLCASSPGLAGGRSYEQYFGPGTRLTVT.

The chain uses TRBV30 and TRBJ1-1, with D uncertain. The V end was cut by 0 bases, the J end by 6 bases, with 5 bases between. Germline V gene lookup returns CDR1 GTSNPN and CDR2 SVGIG (reference sequence). This CDR3 is 11 amino acids long. DNA for the CDR3: TGTGCCTGGAGTGTGGGAGCTGAAGCTTTCTTT. Translation: CAWSVGAEAFF.